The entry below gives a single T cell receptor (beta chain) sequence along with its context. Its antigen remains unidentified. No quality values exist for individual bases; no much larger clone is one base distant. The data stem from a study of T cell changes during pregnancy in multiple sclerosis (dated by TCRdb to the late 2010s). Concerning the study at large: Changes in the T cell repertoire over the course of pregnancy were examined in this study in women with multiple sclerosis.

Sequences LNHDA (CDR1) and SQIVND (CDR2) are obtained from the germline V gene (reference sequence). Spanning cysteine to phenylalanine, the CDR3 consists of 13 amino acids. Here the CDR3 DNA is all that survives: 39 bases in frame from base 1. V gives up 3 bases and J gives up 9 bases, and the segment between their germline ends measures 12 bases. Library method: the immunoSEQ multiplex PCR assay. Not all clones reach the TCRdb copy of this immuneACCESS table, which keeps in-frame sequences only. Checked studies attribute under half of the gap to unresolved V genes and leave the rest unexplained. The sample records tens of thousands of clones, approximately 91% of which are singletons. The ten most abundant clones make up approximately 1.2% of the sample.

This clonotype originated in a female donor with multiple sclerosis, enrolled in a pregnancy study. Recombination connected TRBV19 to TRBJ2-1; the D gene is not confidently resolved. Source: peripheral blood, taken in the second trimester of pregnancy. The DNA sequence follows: TGTGCCAGTAGTATGGGTCACCGAGGTGAGCAGTTCTTC. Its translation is CASSMGHRGEQFF. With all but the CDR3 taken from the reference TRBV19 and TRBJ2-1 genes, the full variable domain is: DGGITQSPKYLFRKEGQNVTLSCEQNLNHDAMYWYRQDPGQGLRLIYYSQIVNDFQKGDIAEGYSVSREKKESFPLTVTSAQKNPTAFYLCASSMGHRGEQFFGPGTRLTVL.